The source of this TCR beta chain is a study of Graves' ophthalmopathy and Graves' hyperthyroidism. In the study overall: Specimen type is peripheral blood, obtained at initial diagnosis before any treatment.

Patients with other autoimmune diseases, uncontrolled infections, pregnancy or lactation were excluded. The V end was cut by 5 bases, the J end by 0 bases, with 11 bases between. Germline loops: CDR1 MDHEN, CDR2 SYDVKM. This CDR3 region has 15 residues. Amplification of the TCR beta CDR3 regions used RNA transcripts (as template). HTBI primers were used in a first-round RT-PCR, which preceded a second-round multiplex PCR. TCRdb reprocessed the multiplex PCR reads via MiXCR and lists one record per CDR3 protein. The table has approximately 160,000 distinct CDR3 sequences, roughly two fifths seen once. The study's findings and limits: Thyroid clonotypes that were expanded above 0.001 frequency mostly also appeared in blood.

In the case of this clonotype: Its antigen is unidentified.

This chain connects TRBV28 to TRBJ2-4; D possibly corresponds to TRBD2 (6 bases). The sequencing sample was made of peripheral blood. This TCR was recovered from a man aged 30-40 years with Graves' ophthalmopathy. The CDR3 coding sequence is TGTGCCAGCAGTACCACGGGACTAGCCAAAAACATTCAGTACTTC. This translates into CASSTTGLAKNIQYF.